The T cell receptor beta chain under discussion was sequenced for a study of cytomegalovirus exposure and HLA in healthy donors. Notes on the study in general: One cluster of highly shared sequence variants probably arose as a sequencing artifact. Looking again later, the authors saw that most CMV-associated TCR beta chains seemed HLA-restricted.

This clone was seen a single time. Its antigen remains unidentified. PCR employed 60 Vbeta and 13 Jbeta primers. The repertoire was sequenced with immunoSEQ multiplex PCR; TCRdb's copy has only in-frame clones and lacks some. Here the sample spans some 160,000 clones, more than 75% being singletons. The CDR3 extends over 16 amino acids. The junction had 8 bases not matched to a gene; V was cut back by 3 bases and J by 4 bases. Germline assignment: CDR1 SGHTS and CDR2 YDEGEE. The origin of this receptor is a young man in good health and CMV-seropositive. The sequencing input was PBMCs. The chain links TRBV5-8 to TRBJ2-5, with 11 bases that match TRBD2. The CDR3 region is CASSWGSGRARETQYF. For the CDR3, the DNA is TGTGCCAGCAGCTGGGGTAGCGGGAGGGCTCGAGAGACCCAGTACTTC.